The T cell receptor (beta chain) described here comes from a study of blood T cell repertoires in COVID-19. Study information: Samples of COVID-19 (acute and convalescent) were obtained from the United States, Italy and Spain. The analysed material was cDNA or gDNA that came from T cells, B-cell-depleted T cells, or PBMCs.

The CDR3 runs 18 residues. Germline loops: CDR1 MNHNS, CDR2 SASEGT. V trimming: 2 bases; J trimming: 3 bases; junction bases outside the gene matches: 8. In the authors' methods: Quantification of nucleated cells was approximated via reference gene primer amplification. Only in-frame clones appear in the TCRdb table, and some are missing; sequencing was by immunoSEQ multiplex PCR. V, J and clone size reflect that table, while D and trimming were determined from the DNA. This table has some 210,000 clones, around 91% appearing once. The V call is TRBV6-1, the J call TRBJ2-2; 11 nucleotides line up with TRBD2. The sequence derives from a woman in her thirties or forties with acute or convalescent COVID-19. Sequences were obtained from peripheral blood. DNA of the CDR3: TGTGCCAGCAGTGAACTAGCGGGGGGCCCCAGAGACACCGGGGAGCTGTTTTTT. It is translated as CASSELAGGPRDTGELFF.